This TCR beta chain was identified in a study of cytomegalovirus exposure and HLA in healthy donors. Findings of the study overall: The authors judged a highly shared variant cluster likely a sequencing artifact. Among TCR beta chains of equal frequency, HLA-associated ones were more clonally expanded in a later analysis. Per a prior analysis, the majority of TCR beta V segments were productive roughly 90% or roughly 30% of the time. According to reports, the classifier identified cytomegalovirus status with high specificity and sensitivity.

The CDR3 spans 16 residues. The V end was cut by 0 bases, the J end by 6 bases, with 15 bases between. Germline lookup yields CDR1 WNHNN and CDR2 SYGVQD (reference sequence). PCR was performed using 60 Vbeta and 13 Jbeta primers. Profiling relied on immunoSEQ multiplex PCR, and the TCRdb table lists in-frame clones only, not all of them. The sample yields about 120,000 clones, about four fifths seen once. This clone was counted a few times. Its antigen is as yet unknown. Sequenced input: PBMCs. This chain joins TRBV10-1 and TRBJ2-1, with no clear D. This TCR was recovered from a female donor in good health and CMV-seropositive. The CDR3 spells CASSESSLSASNEQFF. The CDR3 DNA is TGCGCCAGCAGTGAGTCGAGTCTGTCAGCGAGCAATGAGCAGTTCTTC.